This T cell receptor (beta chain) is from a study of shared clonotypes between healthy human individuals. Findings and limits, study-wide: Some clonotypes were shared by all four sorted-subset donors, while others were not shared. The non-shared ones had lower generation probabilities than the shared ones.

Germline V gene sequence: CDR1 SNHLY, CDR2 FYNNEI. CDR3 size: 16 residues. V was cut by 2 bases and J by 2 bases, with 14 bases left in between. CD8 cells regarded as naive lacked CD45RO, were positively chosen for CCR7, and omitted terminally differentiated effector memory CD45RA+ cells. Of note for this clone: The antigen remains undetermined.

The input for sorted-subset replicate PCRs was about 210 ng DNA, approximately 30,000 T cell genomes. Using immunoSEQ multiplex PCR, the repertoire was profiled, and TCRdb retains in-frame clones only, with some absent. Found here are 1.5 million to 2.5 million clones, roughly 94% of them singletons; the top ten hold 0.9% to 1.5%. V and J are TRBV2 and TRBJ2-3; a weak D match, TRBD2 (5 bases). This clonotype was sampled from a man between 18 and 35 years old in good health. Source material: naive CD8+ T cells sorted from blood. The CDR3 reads CASSEFAGEATDTQYF. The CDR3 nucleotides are TGTGCCAGCAGTGAATTCGCGGGCGAGGCCACAGATACGCAGTATTTT. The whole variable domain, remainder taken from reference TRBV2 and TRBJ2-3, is EPEVTQTPSHQVTQMGQEVILRCVPISNHLYFYWYRQILGQKVEFLVSFYNNEISEKSEIFDDQFSVERPDGSNFTLKIRSTKLEDSAMYFCASSEFAGEATDTQYFGPGTRLTVL.